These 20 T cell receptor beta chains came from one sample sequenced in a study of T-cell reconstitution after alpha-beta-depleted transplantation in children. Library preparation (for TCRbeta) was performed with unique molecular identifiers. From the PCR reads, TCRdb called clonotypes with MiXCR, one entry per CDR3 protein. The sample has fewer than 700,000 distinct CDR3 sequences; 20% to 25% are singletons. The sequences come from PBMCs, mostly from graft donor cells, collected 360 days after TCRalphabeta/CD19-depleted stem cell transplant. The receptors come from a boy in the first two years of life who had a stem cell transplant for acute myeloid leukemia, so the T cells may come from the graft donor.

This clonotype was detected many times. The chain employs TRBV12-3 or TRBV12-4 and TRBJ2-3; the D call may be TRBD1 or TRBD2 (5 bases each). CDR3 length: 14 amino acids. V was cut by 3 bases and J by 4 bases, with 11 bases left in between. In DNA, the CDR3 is TGTGCCAGCAGTTTTAGGGTGGGGGCAGATACGCAGTATTTT. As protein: CASSFRVGADTQYF.

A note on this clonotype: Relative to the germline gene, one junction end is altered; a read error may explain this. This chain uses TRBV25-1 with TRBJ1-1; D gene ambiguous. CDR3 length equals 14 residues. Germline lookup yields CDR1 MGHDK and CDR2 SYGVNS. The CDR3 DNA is TGTCCCAGCAGTGAAAAGGCCAAACCGTTGAGGGCTTTCTTT. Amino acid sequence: CPSSEKAKPLRAFF.

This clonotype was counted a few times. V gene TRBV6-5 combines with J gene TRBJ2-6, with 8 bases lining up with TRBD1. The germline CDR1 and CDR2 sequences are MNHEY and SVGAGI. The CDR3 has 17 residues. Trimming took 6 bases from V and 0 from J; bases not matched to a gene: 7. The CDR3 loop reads CASSWDRRRSGANVLTF. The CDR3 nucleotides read TGTGCCAGCAGCTGGGACAGGAGACGCTCTGGGGCCAACGTCCTGACTTTC.

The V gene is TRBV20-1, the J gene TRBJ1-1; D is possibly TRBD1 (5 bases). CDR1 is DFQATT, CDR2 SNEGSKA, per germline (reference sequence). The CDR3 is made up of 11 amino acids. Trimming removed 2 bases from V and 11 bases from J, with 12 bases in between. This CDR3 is CSARSGRWAFF. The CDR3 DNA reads TGCAGTGCTAGATCGGGGCGCTGGGCTTTCTTT.

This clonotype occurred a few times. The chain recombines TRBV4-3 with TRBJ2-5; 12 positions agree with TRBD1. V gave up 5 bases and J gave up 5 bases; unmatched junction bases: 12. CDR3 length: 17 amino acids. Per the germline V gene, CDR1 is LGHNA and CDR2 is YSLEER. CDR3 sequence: CASSARFPGQGAETQYF. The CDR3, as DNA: TGCGCCAGCAGCGCAAGATTTCCGGGACAGGGGGCCGAGACCCAGTACTTC.

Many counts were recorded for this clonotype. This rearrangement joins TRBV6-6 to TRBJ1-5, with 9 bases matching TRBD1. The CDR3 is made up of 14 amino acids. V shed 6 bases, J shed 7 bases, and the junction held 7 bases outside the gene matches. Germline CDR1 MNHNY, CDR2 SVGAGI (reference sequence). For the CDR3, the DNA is TGTGCCAGCAGCCTAACAGGGGGCTGGCAGCCCCAGCATTTT. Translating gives CASSLTGGWQPQHF.

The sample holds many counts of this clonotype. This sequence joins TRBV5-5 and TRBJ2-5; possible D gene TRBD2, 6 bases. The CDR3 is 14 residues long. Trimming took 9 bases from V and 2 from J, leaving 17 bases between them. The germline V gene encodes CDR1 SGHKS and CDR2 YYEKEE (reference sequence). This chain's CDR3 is CATNKVEGQETQYF. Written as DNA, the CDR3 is TGTGCCACCAACAAGGTGGAGGGGCAAGAGACCCAGTACTTC.

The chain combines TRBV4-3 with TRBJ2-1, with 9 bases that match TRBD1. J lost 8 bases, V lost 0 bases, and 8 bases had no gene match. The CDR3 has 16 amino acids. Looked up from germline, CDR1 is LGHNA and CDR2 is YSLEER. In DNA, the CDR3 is TGCGCCAGCAGCCAAGACGGAACAGGGGGCTTGGATGAGCAGTTCTTC. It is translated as CASSQDGTGGLDEQFF.

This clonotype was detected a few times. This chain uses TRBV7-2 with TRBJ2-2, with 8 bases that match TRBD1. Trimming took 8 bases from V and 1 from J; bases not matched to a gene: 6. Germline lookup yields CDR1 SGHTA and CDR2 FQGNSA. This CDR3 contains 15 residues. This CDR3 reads CASSSGQVNTGELFF. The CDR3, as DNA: TGTGCCAGCTCCTCGGGACAGGTGAACACCGGGGAGCTGTTTTTT.

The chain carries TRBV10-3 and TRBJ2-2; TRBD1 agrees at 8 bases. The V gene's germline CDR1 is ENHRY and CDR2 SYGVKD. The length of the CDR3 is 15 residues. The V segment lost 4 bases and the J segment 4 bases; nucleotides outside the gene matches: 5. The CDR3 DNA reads TGTGCCATCAGTGGACAGGGGACCGGCACCGGGGAGCTGTTTTTT. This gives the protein CAISGQGTGTGELFF.

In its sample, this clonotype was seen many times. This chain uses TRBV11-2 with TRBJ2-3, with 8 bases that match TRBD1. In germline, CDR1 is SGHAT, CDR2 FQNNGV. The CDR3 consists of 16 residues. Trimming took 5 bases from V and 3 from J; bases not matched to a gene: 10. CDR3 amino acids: CASSPRTGGRTDTQYF. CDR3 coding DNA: TGTGCCAGCAGCCCGCGTACAGGGGGGAGGACAGATACGCAGTATTTT.

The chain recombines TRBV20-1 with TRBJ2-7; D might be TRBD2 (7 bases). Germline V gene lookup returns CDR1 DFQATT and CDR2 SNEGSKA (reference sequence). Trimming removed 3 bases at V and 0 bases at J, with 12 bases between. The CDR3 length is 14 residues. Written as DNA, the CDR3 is TGCAGTGCTAGTCGGGGGGCTAACTCCTACGAGCAGTACGTC. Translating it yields CSASRGANSYEQYV.

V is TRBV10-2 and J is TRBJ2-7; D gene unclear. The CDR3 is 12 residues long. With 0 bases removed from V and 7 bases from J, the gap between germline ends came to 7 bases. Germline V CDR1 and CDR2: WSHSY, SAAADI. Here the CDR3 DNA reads TGCGCCAGCAGTGAGTCGAAAGGAGAGCAGTACGTC. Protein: CASSESKGEQYV.

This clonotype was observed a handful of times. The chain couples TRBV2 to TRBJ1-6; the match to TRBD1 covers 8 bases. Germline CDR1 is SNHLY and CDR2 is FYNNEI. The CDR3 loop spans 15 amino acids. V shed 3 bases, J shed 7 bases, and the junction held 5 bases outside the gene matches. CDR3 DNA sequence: TGTGCCAGCAGTGAGAGTCGACAGGGGAATTCACCCCTCCACTTT. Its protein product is CASSESRQGNSPLHF.

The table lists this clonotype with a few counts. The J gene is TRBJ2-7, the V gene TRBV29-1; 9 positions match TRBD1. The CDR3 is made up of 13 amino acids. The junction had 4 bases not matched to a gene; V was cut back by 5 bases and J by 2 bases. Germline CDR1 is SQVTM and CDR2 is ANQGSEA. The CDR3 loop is CSVRGQGPYEQYF. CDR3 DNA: TGCAGCGTTCGGGGACAGGGCCCCTACGAGCAGTACTTC.

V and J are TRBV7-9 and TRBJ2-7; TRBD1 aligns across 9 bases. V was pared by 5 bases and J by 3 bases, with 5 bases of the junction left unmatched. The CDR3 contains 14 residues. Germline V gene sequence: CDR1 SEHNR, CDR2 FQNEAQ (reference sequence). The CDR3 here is CASSRTGESYEQYF. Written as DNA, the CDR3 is TGTGCCAGCAGCCGGACAGGGGAAAGCTACGAGCAGTACTTC.

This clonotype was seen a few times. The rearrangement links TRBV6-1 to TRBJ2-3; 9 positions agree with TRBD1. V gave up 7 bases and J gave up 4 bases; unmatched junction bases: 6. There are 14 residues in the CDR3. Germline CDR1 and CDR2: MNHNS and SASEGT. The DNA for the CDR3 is TGTGCCAGCATACAGGGGGCGCGGCCAGATACGCAGTATTTT. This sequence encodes CASIQGARPDTQYF.

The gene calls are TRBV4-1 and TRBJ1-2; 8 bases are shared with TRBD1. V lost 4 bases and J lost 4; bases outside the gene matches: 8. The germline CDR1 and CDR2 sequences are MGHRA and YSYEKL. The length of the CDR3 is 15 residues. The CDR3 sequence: CASSPTRTGSYGYTF. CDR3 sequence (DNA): TGCGCCAGCAGCCCCACCCGGACAGGGAGCTATGGCTACACCTTC.

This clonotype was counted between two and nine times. CDR3 nucleotide sequence: TGTGCCAGCGGGGGGGGGCAGCAGTTCTTC. It codes for CASGGGQQFF. This chain joins TRBV25-1 and TRBJ2-1; a weak D match, TRBD2 (7 bases). CDR3 size: 10 residues. CDR1 is MGHDK and CDR2 is SYGVNS in the germline V gene. V lost 8 bases and J 11 bases, leaving 10 bases between the germline ends.

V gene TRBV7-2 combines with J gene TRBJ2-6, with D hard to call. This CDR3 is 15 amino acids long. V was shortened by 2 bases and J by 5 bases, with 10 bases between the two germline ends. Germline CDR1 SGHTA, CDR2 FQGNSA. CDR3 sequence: CASSLTATRANVLTF. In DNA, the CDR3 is TGTGCCAGCAGCTTAACCGCGACGCGGGCCAACGTCCTGACTTTC.